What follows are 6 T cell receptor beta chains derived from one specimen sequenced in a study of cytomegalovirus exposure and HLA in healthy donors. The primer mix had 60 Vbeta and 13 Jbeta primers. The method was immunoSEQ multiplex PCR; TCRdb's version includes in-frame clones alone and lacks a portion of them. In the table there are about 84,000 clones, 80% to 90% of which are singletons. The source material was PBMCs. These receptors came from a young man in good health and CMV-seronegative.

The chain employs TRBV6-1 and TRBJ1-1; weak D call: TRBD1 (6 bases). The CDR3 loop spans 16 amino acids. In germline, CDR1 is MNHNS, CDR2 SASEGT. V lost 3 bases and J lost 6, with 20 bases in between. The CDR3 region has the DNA TGTGCCAGCAGTGATGGTGGGGGCAGGTTTTCGGCTGAAGCTTTCTTT. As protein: CASSDGGGRFSAEAFF.

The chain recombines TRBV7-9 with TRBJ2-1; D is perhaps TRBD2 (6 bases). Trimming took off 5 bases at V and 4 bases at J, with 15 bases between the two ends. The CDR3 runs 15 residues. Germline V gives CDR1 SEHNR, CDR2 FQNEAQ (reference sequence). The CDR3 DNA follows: TGTGCCAGCAGCCCCCGGGGAGGTAGATACAATGAGCAGTTCTTC. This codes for CASSPRGGRYNEQFF. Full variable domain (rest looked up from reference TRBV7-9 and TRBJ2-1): DTGVSQNPRHKITKRGQNVTFRCDPISEHNRLYWYRQTLGQGPEFLTYFQNEAQLEKSRLLSDRFSAERPKGSFSTLEIQRTEQGDSAMYLCASSPRGGRYNEQFFGPGTRLTVL.

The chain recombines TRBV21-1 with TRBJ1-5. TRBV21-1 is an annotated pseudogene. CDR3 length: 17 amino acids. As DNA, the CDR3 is TGTGCCAGCAGCAAAGTTAACTTTCGGGGAAGCAATCAGCCCCAGCATTTT. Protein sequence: CASSKVNFRGSNQPQHF.

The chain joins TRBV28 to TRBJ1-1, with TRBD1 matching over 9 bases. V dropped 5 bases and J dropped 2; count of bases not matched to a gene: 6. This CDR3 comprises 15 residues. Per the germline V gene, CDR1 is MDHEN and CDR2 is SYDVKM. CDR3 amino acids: CASSTGGSGNTEAFF. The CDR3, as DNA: TGTGCCAGCAGTACAGGGGGCTCCGGAAACACTGAAGCTTTCTTT.

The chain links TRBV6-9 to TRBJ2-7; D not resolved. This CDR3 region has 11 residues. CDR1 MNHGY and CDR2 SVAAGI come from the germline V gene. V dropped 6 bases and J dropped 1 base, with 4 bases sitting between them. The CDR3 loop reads CASRASYEQYF. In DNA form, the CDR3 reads TGTGCCAGCAGGGCTTCCTACGAGCAGTACTTC.

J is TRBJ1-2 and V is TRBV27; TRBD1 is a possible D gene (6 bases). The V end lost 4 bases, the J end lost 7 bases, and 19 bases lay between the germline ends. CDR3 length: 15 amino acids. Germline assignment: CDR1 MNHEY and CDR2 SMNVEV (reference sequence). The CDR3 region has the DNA TGTGCCAGCAGTTCCGCCCCGTACAGGGATGGTGGCTACACCTTC. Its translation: CASSSAPYRDGGYTF.